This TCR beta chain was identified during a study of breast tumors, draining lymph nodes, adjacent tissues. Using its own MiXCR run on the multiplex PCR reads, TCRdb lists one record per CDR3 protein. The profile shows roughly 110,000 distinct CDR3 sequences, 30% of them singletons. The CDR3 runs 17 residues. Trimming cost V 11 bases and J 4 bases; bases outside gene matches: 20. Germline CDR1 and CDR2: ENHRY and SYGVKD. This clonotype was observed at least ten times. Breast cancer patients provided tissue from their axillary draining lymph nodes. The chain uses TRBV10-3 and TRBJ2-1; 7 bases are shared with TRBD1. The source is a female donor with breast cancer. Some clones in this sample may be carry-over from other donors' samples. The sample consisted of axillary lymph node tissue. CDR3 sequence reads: CASVGLVRDSQYNEQFF. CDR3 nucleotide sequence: TGTGCCTCGGTGGGGCTTGTCCGGGACAGTCAGTACAATGAGCAGTTCTTC.